The 27 T cell receptor beta chains below all came from one sample that was sequenced in a study of neurological immune-mediated disorders. Via MiXCR, TCRdb re-called the 5' RACE reads, giving one row per CDR3 protein. The sample carries around 80,000 distinct CDR3 sequences, 10% recorded once. The source material was PBMCs. The receptors come from a man aged 40-49 years in good health.

This clonotype was seen at least ten times. V is TRBV27 and J is TRBJ2-2; 8 positions agree with TRBD1. Trimming removed 4 bases from V and 9 bases from J; junction bases left unmatched: 7. The CDR3 is 14 amino acids. Germline-derived CDR1 and CDR2 are MNHEY and SMNVEV (reference sequence). CDR3 protein: CASSWSGGHRELFF. CDR3 DNA sequence: TGTGCCAGCAGTTGGTCAGGGGGCCATAGGGAGCTGTTTTTT.

This clonotype has ten or more counts. J is TRBJ2-5 and V is TRBV20-1; D possibly corresponds to TRBD2 (5 bases). The CDR3 sequence is 13 residues long. Trimming removed 5 bases from V and 5 bases from J, with 15 bases in between. Germline V gene sequence: CDR1 DFQATT, CDR2 SNEGSKA (reference sequence). The CDR3 is CSAQRALRETQYF. In nucleotides, the CDR3 is TGCAGTGCTCAGAGGGCCCTACGGGAGACCCAGTACTTC.

About this clonotype itself: One end of the junction is discordant with germline, which a read error may explain. The J gene is TRBJ2-5, the V gene TRBV12-3 or TRBV12-4; D call uncertain. The CDR3 is 11 amino acids. The CDR3, as DNA: TGTGACAGCAGTTTGGAAGAGACACAGTACTTC. Translating it yields CDSSLEETQYF.

This clonotype appeared a few times. The rearrangement uses TRBV9 and TRBJ2-7, with D unresolved. The CDR3 has 13 residues. The germline gives CDR1 SGDLS, CDR2 YYNGEE. Trimming left V 3 bases short and J 1 base short, with 8 bases between. CDR3 DNA: TGTGCCAGCAGCGGACGAGAATCCTACGAGCAGTACTTC. This gives the protein CASSGRESYEQYF.

This clonotype came up many times. The chain couples TRBV9 to TRBJ2-2; possible D gene TRBD1, 6 bases. The length of the CDR3 is 14 residues. CDR1 and CDR2 from the germline V gene are SGDLS and YYNGEE. V was pared by 4 bases and J by 6 bases, with 13 bases between. The CDR3 is CASSLTGGPGELFF. The CDR3 DNA sequence: TGTGCCAGCAGCTTGACAGGTGGCCCCGGGGAGCTGTTTTTT. The variable domain in full, with the rest retrieved from reference TRBV9 and TRBJ2-2, is DSGVTQTPKHLITATGQRVTLRCSPRSGDLSVYWYQQSLDQGLQFLIQYYNGEERAKGNILERFSAQQFPDLHSELNLSSLELGDSALYFCASSLTGGPGELFFGEGSRLTVL.

This clonotype was counted ten times or more. CDR3 sequence (DNA): TGCAGCGTTAGGGGACGGGTCACAGATACGCAGTATTTT. Translation: CSVRGRVTDTQYF. The chain links TRBV29-1 to TRBJ2-3, with D possibly being TRBD1 or TRBD2 (5 bases each). V was cut by 5 bases and J by 2 bases, with 11 bases left in between. The CDR3 sequence is 13 residues long. The V gene's germline CDR1 is SQVTM and CDR2 ANQGSEA.

This clonotype appeared many times. The chain has TRBV5-6 and TRBJ1-6; D is ambiguous. V lost 3 bases and J 7 bases, leaving 14 bases between the germline ends. CDR1 is SGHDT and CDR2 is YYEEEE in the germline V gene. The CDR3 extends over 15 amino acids. The CDR3 DNA reads as TGTGCCAGCAGCTCCTCCGGGTCGCCGAATTCACCCCTCCACTTT. Translation: CASSSSGSPNSPLHF.

The chain joins TRBV14 to TRBJ2-7, with 8 bases identical to TRBD2. Unmatched junction bases numbered 10, after V lost 4 bases and J lost 2 bases. Looked up from germline, CDR1 is SGHDN and CDR2 is FVKESK. This CDR3 spans 16 amino acids. The CDR3 region is CASSLSGKRGTYEQYF. The DNA for the CDR3 is TGTGCCAGCAGCCTTAGCGGGAAAAGAGGAACCTACGAGCAGTACTTC.

This clonotype was seen repeatedly, ten times or more. This chain links TRBV19 with TRBJ1-1, with TRBD1 identical over 9 bases. The germline V gene has CDR1 LNHDA and CDR2 SQIVND (reference sequence). This CDR3 is built from 13 residues. The J segment lost 11 bases and the V segment lost 7 bases, leaving 11 bases of the junction unmatched. The CDR3 DNA reads as TGTGCCAGTACCGCCGGGACAGGGTTGGGGGCTTTCTTT. It translates to CASTAGTGLGAFF.

This clonotype has ten or more counts. V gene TRBV15 combines with J gene TRBJ2-3, with 13 bases that match TRBD2. Germline CDR1 LNHNV, CDR2 YYDKDF (reference sequence). The CDR3 has 15 residues. The V and J ends lost 4 bases and 5 bases, in that order; junction bases with no gene match: 3. The CDR3 nucleotides are TGTGCCACCAGCATCGGACTAGCGGGAGTAGATACGCAGTATTTT. Its translation is CATSIGLAGVDTQYF.

This clonotype has a count of ten or more. The chain joins TRBV5-1 to TRBJ1-1, with no clear D. V was pared by 2 bases and J by 1 base, with 12 bases between. CDR1 is SGHRS, CDR2 YFSETQ, per germline. This CDR3 region has 15 residues. The CDR3 DNA follows: TGCGCCAGCAGCTTCGGAGGCGGAGGGAACACTGAAGCTTTCTTT. This translates into CASSFGGGGNTEAFF.

In this sample, this clonotype turned up a few times. V is TRBV29-1 and J is TRBJ1-2; possibly TRBD1 for D (5 bases). CDR3 size: 9 residues. V lost 3 bases, J lost 13 bases, and 9 bases lay in between. In germline, CDR1 is SQVTM, CDR2 ANQGSEA. CDR3 sequence (DNA): TGCAGCGTTGAGGGGGGAAGCACCTTC. Protein product: CSVEGGSTF. The variable domain in full, with the rest retrieved from reference TRBV29-1 and TRBJ1-2, is SAVISQKPSRDICQRGTSLTIQCQVDSQVTMMFWYRQQPGQSLTLIATANQGSEATYESGFVIDKFPISRPNLTFSTLTVSNMSPEDSSIYLCSVEGGSTFGSGTRLTVV.

With regard to this clonotype: Given a much more abundant clone one base away, this may be a read error. The gene calls are TRBV4-1 and TRBJ2-7, with 7 bases fitting TRBD2. The CDR3 spans 15 residues. Germline V lookup: CDR1 MGHRA, CDR2 YSYEKL. The CDR3: CASIQAFGGKYEQYF. The CDR3 nucleotides read TGCGCCAGCATCCAAGCATTCGGGGGGAAGTACGAGCAGTACTTC.

This clonotype has ten or more counts. The chain uses TRBV5-5 and TRBJ1-5, with D unclear. This CDR3 region has 13 residues. CDR1 and CDR2 (germline): SGHKS, YYEKEE (reference sequence). Trimming pared 2 bases from V and 3 bases from J, leaving 6 bases between. The CDR3 coding sequence is TGTGCCAGCAGCTTATGGGTCAATCAGCCCCAGCATTTT. Translating it yields CASSLWVNQPQHF.

At least ten counts were recorded for this clonotype. The J gene is TRBJ2-5, the V gene TRBV7-9; D unresolved. With 5 bases removed from V and 6 bases from J, the gap between germline ends came to 10 bases. The CDR3 is 12 amino acids. Germline V gene sequence: CDR1 SEHNR, CDR2 FQNEAQ (reference sequence). Here the CDR3 DNA reads TGTGCCAGCAGCCTACCTGACAAGACCCAGTACTTC. It encodes CASSLPDKTQYF.

In its sample, this clonotype was seen a few times. The gene calls are TRBV7-2 and TRBJ2-6, with D unclear. This CDR3 is built from 17 residues. Germline CDR1 SGHTA, CDR2 FQGNSA. V was clipped by 1 base and J by 4 bases, with 14 bases between them. Written as DNA, the CDR3 is TGTGCCAGCAGCTTAGGCCCTAGTCCCAGGGGGGCCAACGTCCTGACTTTC. It encodes CASSLGPSPRGANVLTF.

At least ten counts were recorded for this clonotype. The rearrangement uses TRBV9 and TRBJ2-3; possible D gene TRBD2, 5 bases. CDR1 and CDR2 (germline): SGDLS, YYNGEE. Trimming shortened V by 0 bases and J by 1 base, and 12 bases separated the two germline ends. This CDR3 spans 16 amino acids. CDR3 protein: CASSVEGGSGTDTQYF. The CDR3 DNA follows: TGTGCCAGCAGCGTAGAGGGCGGTAGCGGCACAGATACGCAGTATTTT.

This clonotype was recorded at least ten times. The gene calls are TRBV18 and TRBJ1-2; 8 nucleotides line up with TRBD1. The germline V gene has CDR1 KGHSH and CDR2 LQKENI. Trimming cost V 6 bases and J 6 bases; bases outside gene matches: 6. The CDR3 totals 13 residues. CDR3 sequence (DNA): TGTGCCAGCTCGCGTGGACAGGGCGATGGCTACACCTTC. It is translated as CASSRGQGDGYTF.

In the case of this clonotype: It may be a read error: a sequence one base away is much more abundant. The V and J genes are TRBV20-1 and TRBJ2-1, with unresolved D. The germline V gene encodes CDR1 DFQATT and CDR2 SNEGSKA (reference sequence). The CDR3 has 13 amino acids. The CDR3 sequence is CSARRPNDNDQFF. The CDR3 DNA sequence: TGCAGTGCTAGACGCCCTAATGACAATGATCAGTTCTTC.

This clonotype was counted ten times or more. This chain uses TRBV5-1 with TRBJ2-5; 11 positions match TRBD1. Germline V lookup: CDR1 SGHRS, CDR2 YFSETQ. The CDR3 is 17 residues long. With V trimmed by 2 bases and J by 2 bases, 8 bases remained unmatched. The DNA for the CDR3 is TGCGCCAGCAGCTTCCGGACAGGGGGCGGGCTACAAGAGACCCAGTACTTC. This sequence encodes CASSFRTGGGLQETQYF. Drawing the rest from reference TRBV5-1 and TRBJ2-5, the complete variable domain is KAGVTQTPRYLIKTRGQQVTLSCSPISGHRSVSWYQQTPGQGLQFLFEYFSETQRNKGNFPGRFSGRQFSNSRSEMNVSTLELGDSALYLCASSFRTGGGLQETQYFGPGTRLLVL.

This clonotype was detected many times. V usage is TRBV12-3 or TRBV12-4 and J usage is TRBJ2-1, with a weak D call TRBD1 (5 bases). The CDR3 extends over 15 amino acids. V lost 3 bases, J lost 0 bases, and 9 bases lay in between. The CDR3 protein is CASSFAGNSYNEQFF. In DNA, the CDR3 is TGTGCCAGCAGTTTTGCAGGGAACTCCTACAATGAGCAGTTCTTC.

This clonotype came up many times. The CDR3, as DNA: TGCGCCAGCAGCTTGGAAGAAGGGGGTTGGGGCACAGATACGCAGTATTTT. It yields the protein CASSLEEGGWGTDTQYF. The genes are TRBV5-1 and TRBJ2-3; D possibly corresponds to TRBD1 (6 bases). V was pared by 0 bases and J by 1 base, with 15 bases between. The CDR3 consists of 17 residues. Germline assignment: CDR1 SGHRS and CDR2 YFSETQ.

This clonotype was detected ten times or more. The V gene is TRBV21-1, the J gene TRBJ2-7; TRBD1 is taken as the D call from the table, unchecked against the DNA. TRBV21-1 is recorded as a pseudogene. The CDR3 covers 16 residues. DNA of the CDR3: TGTGCCAGCGCTCGAGGGGGTACCAAGTACGGTTACGAGCAGTACTTC. It is translated as CASARGGTKYGYEQYF.

This clonotype showed up many times. The chain links TRBV5-1 to TRBJ2-5; weak D call: TRBD1 (5 bases). The CDR3 contains 14 residues. Trimming took 1 base from V and 1 from J, leaving 8 bases between them. The germline V gene has CDR1 SGHRS and CDR2 YFSETQ. The CDR3 protein is CASSLFRGQETQYF. The CDR3 DNA reads as TGCGCCAGCAGCTTGTTTAGGGGCCAAGAGACCCAGTACTTC.

This clonotype was counted many times. The V and J genes are TRBV12-3 or TRBV12-4 and TRBJ2-4; the D is unclear. Between the trimmed V and J ends, which lost 6 bases and 0 bases, there was a span of 12 bases. The CDR3 is made up of 15 amino acids. Here the CDR3 DNA reads TGTGCCAGCAGCCCATACTTAGTAGCCAAAAACATTCAGTACTTC. Its protein product is CASSPYLVAKNIQYF.

This clonotype appeared a few times. This sequence joins TRBV7-9 and TRBJ1-2, with TRBD1 matching 8 bases. V dropped 5 bases and J dropped 2; count of bases not matched to a gene: 4. CDR1 is SEHNR, CDR2 FQNEAQ, per germline (reference sequence). The CDR3 sequence is 14 residues long. The CDR3 DNA reads TGTGCCAGCAGCCACCGGGACAGGAACTATGGCTACACCTTC. It is translated as CASSHRDRNYGYTF. Looking up the rest from reference TRBV7-9 and TRBJ1-2 gives the full variable domain: DTGVSQNPRHKITKRGQNVTFRCDPISEHNRLYWYRQTLGQGPEFLTYFQNEAQLEKSRLLSDRFSAERPKGSFSTLEIQRTEQGDSAMYLCASSHRDRNYGYTFGSGTRLTVV.

This clonotype was observed at least ten times. The junction does not match germline at one end; this may be a read error. The DNA of the CDR3 is TGTGCCAGCAATTTACGGTACAAGGGGGACGGTGGCTACACCTTC. Its translation is CASNLRYKGDGGYTF. This chain joins TRBV28 and TRBJ1-2; D is perhaps TRBD1 (6 bases). The germline V gene has CDR1 MDHEN and CDR2 SYDVKM. The length of the CDR3 is 15 residues.